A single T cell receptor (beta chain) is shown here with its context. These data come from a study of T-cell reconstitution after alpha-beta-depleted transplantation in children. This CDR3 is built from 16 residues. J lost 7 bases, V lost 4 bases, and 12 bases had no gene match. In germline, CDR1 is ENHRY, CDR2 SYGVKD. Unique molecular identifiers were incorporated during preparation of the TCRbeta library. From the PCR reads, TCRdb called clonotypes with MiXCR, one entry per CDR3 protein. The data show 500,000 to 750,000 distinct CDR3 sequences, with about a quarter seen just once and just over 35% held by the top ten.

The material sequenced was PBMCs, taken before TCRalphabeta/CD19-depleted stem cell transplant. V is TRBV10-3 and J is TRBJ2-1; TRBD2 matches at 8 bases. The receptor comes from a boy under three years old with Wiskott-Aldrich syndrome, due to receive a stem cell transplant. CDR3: CAISVLGAGAGNEQFF. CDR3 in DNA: TGTGCCATCAGTGTTTTAGGAGCGGGAGCGGGTAATGAGCAGTTCTTC.